Listed below are T cell receptor delta chains from one sample, sequenced in a study of gamma-delta T cells after stem cell transplantation. TCRdb ran CATT on the RT-PCR reads. The sample lists under 2,500 delta-chain clones; roughly 1% were seen once. Sequencing input: gamma-delta T cells. Every receptor here comes from a human donor. It is not recorded whose cells these are; they may come from a transplant donor. CDR3s include the opening cysteine and the closing phenylalanine or tryptophan. A D gene is named only where the DNA matches it firmly. Only some rows state a clone size, as once, few, many or a class for expanded clones.

>NA|NA|TRDJ1|TRDV1
CALGTLPTVTGGSLIF
TGTGCTCTTGGTACCCTTCCTACGGTTACTGGGGGATCGCTCATCTTT
>TRDD3|NA|TRDJ1|TRDV2
CACDRLGDRYTDKLIF
TGTGCCTGTGACCGACTGGGGGACAGGTACACCGATAAACTCATCTTT
>TRDD3|medium-sized|TRDJ1|TRDV1
CALGERHLPQLRWGIRLYTDKLIF
TGTGCTCTTGGGGAACGCCACCTACCCCAACTACGATGGGGGATACGCTTGTACACCGATAAACTCATCTTT
>NA|medium-sized|TRDJ1|TRDV3
CARTFLLPWGTSKLIF
TGTGCCCGCACCTTCCTACTCCCCTGGGGGACTTCTAAACTCATCTTT
>NA|medium-sized|TRDJ1|TRDV2
CACDTLLYQGLYTDKLIF
TGTGCCTGTGACACGTTACTGTACCAGGGACTTTACACCGATAAACTCATCTTT
>TRDD3|few|TRDJ1|TRDV2
CACDTVGDSTDKLIF
TGTGCCTGTGACACCGTGGGGGATAGCACCGATAAACTCATCTTT
>TRDD3|medium-sized|TRDJ1|TRDV1
CALGGRLRGDTPGVVSTDKLIF
TGTGCTCTTGGGGGAAGACTCCGGGGGGATACGCCTGGTGTCGTAAGCACCGATAAACTCATCTTT
>TRDD3|medium-sized|TRDJ1|TRDV2
CACEVLGIPQGDKLIF
TGTGCCTGTGAAGTACTGGGGATCCCCCAGGGCGATAAACTCATCTTT
>NA|medium-sized|TRDJ1|TRDV1
CALGVLLTLGTDKLIF
TGTGCTCTTGGGGTCCTGCTTACTCTCGGTACCGATAAACTCATCTTT
>NA|medium-sized|TRDJ3|TRDV2
CACDTALRDSWDTRQMFF
TGTGCCTGTGACACCGCTCTTCGGGACTCCTGGGACACCCGACAGATGTTTTTC
>TRDD3|medium-sized|TRDJ1|TRDV2
CACDNITRGIPRYTDKLIF
TGTGCCTGTGACAATATTACACGGGGGATACCACGCTACACCGATAAACTCATCTTT
>TRDD3|NA|TRDJ1|TRDV2
CACDTAGGYMIRTDKLIF
TGTGCCTGTGACACCGCTGGGGGATACATGATTCGGACCGATAAACTCATCTTT
>TRDD3|medium-sized|TRDJ1|TRDV2
CACDTLSGGYENTDKLIF
TGTGCCTGTGACACCCTCTCTGGGGGATACGAAAACACCGATAAACTCATCTTT
>TRDD3|hyperexpanded|TRDJ1|TRDV2
CACDTLRSSIPSTGDSGPDKLIF
TGTGCCTGTGACACCCTCCGGTCGTCTATCCCCAGTACTGGGGATTCAGGTCCCGATAAACTCATCTTT
>TRDD3|few|TRDJ1|TRDV2
CACDALLGDTEYTDKLIF
TGTGCCTGTGACGCGCTACTGGGGGATACGGAGTACACCGATAAACTCATCTTT
>TRDD3|few|TRDJ1|TRDV2
CACDPVRVGSTGDSGPDKLIF
TGTGCCTGTGACCCGGTTCGTGTTGGCAGTACTGGGGATTCAGGTCCCGATAAACTCATCTTT
>TRDD3|medium-sized|TRDJ1|TRDV2
CACDTVGTAGGPTGSDKLIF
TGTGCCTGTGACACCGTTGGGACTGCTGGGGGCCCGACGGGGTCCGATAAACTCATCTTT
>NA|medium-sized|TRDJ1|TRDV2
CACDTVGGTDELIF
TGTGCCTGTGACACCGTGGGGGGCACCGATGAACTCATCTTT
>TRDD2|NA|TRDJ1|TRDV2
CACDQIPQPSYESWLDTDKLIF
TGTGCCTGTGACCAGATCCCCCAGCCTTCCTACGAGTCCTGGTTGGACACCGATAAACTCATCTTT
>TRDD3|few|TRDJ1|TRDV2
CACDTMSLGDTGKLIF
TGTGCCTGTGACACCATGAGTCTGGGGGATACGGGTAAACTCATCTTT
>NA|large|TRDJ1|TRDV2
CACDTVLAGDTDKLIF
TGTGCCTGTGACACCGTCCTGGCTGGAGACACCGATAAACTCATCTTT
>TRDD3|medium-sized|TRDJ1|TRDV2
CACDTLLLGDTDKLIF
TGTGCCTGTGACACTCTTTTACTGGGGGATACCGATAAACTCATCTTT
>TRDD3|NA|TRDJ1|TRDV2
CACDSAFRSGGYLDTDKLIF
TGTGCCTGTGACTCGGCCTTCCGGAGTGGGGGATACCTTGACACCGATAAACTCATCTTT
>TRDD3|medium-sized|TRDJ1|TRDV2
CACDTVGGYADKLIF
TGTGCCTGTGACACCGTTGGGGGATACGCCGATAAACTCATCTTT
>TRDD3|medium-sized|TRDJ1|TRDV2
CACDTLSTGGRSGLGEADKLIF
TGTGCTTGTGACACCCTGTCTACAGGAGGCCGAAGTGGGCTGGGGGAAGCCGATAAACTCATCTTT
>TRDD3|NA|TRDJ1|TRDV2
CARQPLRGTGDPYTDKLIF
TGTGCCCGTCAACCCCTAAGGGGAACTGGGGACCCGTACACCGATAAACTCATCTTT
>TRDD3|NA|TRDJ1|TRDV2
CACDILGDTTYTDKLIF
TGTGCCTGTGACATACTGGGGGATACGACGTACACCGATAAACTCATCTTT
>TRDD3|NA|TRDJ1|TRDV2
CACDGVLGTRTYTDKLIF
TGTGCCTGTGACGGAGTACTGGGGACCCGGACCTACACCGATAAACTCATCTTT
>TRDD3|NA|TRDJ1|TRDV2
CACVPLPSLRLGDTKGHTDKLIF
TGTGCCTGTGTTCCCTTGCCTTCCCTCCGACTGGGGGATACGAAGGGCCACACCGATAAACTCATCTTT
>TRDD3|medium-sized|TRDJ1|TRDV2
CACDTVGKKGGSGDKLIF
TGTGCCTGTGACACCGTGGGAAAGAAGGGGGGATCGGGCGATAAACTCATCTTT
>NA|few|TRDJ1|TRDV2
CACDTVLPIASTDKLIF
TGTGCCTGCGACACGGTCCTTCCCATTGCTTCCACCGATAAACTCATCTTT
>TRDD3|NA|TRDJ1|TRDV2
CACSTVATGEPYTDKLIF
TGTGCCTGTAGCACCGTAGCAACTGGGGAACCGTACACCGATAAACTCATCTTT
>TRDD3|NA|TRDJ1|TRDV2
CACDRGDKYTDKLIF
TGTGCCTGTGACCGCGGGGATAAGTACACCGATAAACTCATCTTT
>TRDD3|medium-sized|TRDJ1|TRDV2
CACDSVLGDTRGGEGPYTDKLIF
TGTGCCTGTGACTCGGTACTGGGGGATACGCGGGGAGGTGAGGGACCGTACACCGATAAACTCATCTTT
>TRDD3|few|TRDJ1|TRAV38-2/DV8
CAYRVLSYSWGIKNDKLIF
TGTGCTTATAGGGTACTTTCCTACTCCTGGGGGATAAAAAACGATAAACTCATCTTT
>TRDD3|medium-sized|TRDJ1|TRDV2
CACDTITGGPKREHTDKLIF
TGTGCCTGTGACACCATAACTGGGGGGCCAAAAAGGGAGCACACCGATAAACTCATCTTT
>TRDD3|large|TRDJ1|TRDV2
CACDPLGDRYTDKLIF
TGTGCCTGTGACCCCCTGGGGGACAGGTACACCGATAAACTCATCTTT
>TRDD3|large|TRDJ1|TRDV2
CACDTLGGYTDKLIF
TGTGCCTGTGACACCCTGGGGGGGTACACCGATAAACTCATCTTT
>TRDD3|few|TRDJ3|TRDV2
CACDILLGDTSSWDTRQMFF
TGTGCCTGTGACATATTACTGGGGGATACCAGCTCCTGGGACACCCGACAGATGTTTTTC
>TRDD3|medium-sized|TRDJ1|TRDV2
CACDTVVTGGYAKYGTDKLIF
TGTGCCTGTGACACCGTCGTAACTGGGGGATACGCCAAGTACGGAACCGATAAACTCATCTTT
>TRDD3|NA|TRDJ1|TRDV2
CACDTLRSSIPSTGGHKYTDKLIF
TGTGCCTGTGACACCCTCCGGTCGTCTATCCCCAGTACTGGGGGACATAAGTACACCGATAAACTCATCTTT
>TRDD3|medium-sized|TRDJ1|TRDV2
CACDNLGDNTDKLIF
TGTGCCTGTGACAATCTGGGGGATAACACCGATAAACTCATCTTT
>TRDD3|NA|TRDJ1|TRDV2
CACEPVGDTKGRDTDKLIF
TGTGCCTGTGAGCCCGTGGGGGATACCAAAGGTAGAGACACCGATAAACTCATCTTT
>NA|large|TRDJ1|TRDV2
CACDTIGGPDKLIF
TGTGCCTGTGACACGATTGGGGGCCCCGATAAACTCATCTTT
>TRDD3|NA|TRDJ1|TRDV2
CACDGLGDSDKLIF
TGTGCCTGTGACGGGCTGGGGGATTCCGATAAACTCATCTTT